This TCR beta chain was captured by sequencing in a study of shared clonotypes between healthy human individuals. Sequencing was performed with immunoSEQ multiplex PCR; in TCRdb, only in-frame clones are kept and a portion is missing. The data hold millions of clones, with more than 90% observed a single time. This sequence was found in a man aged 18 to 29 in good health. Sequenced material: naive CD4+ T cells sorted from blood. Subset given: CD45RA+ positively selected.

CDR3 sequence: CASSLGDGAYEQYF. The CDR3 bases are TGCGCCAGCAGCTTGGGGGACGGAGCCTACGAGCAGTACTTC. The genes are TRBV5-1 and TRBJ2-7, with D possibly called TRBD1 or TRBD2 (5 bases each). This CDR3 contains 14 residues. V was shortened by 0 bases and J by 2 bases, with 9 bases between the two germline ends. The germline CDR1 and CDR2 sequences are SGHRS and YFSETQ.